Detailed here is one T cell receptor beta chain. Antigen specificity is unknown. Clones were sequenced by immunoSEQ multiplex PCR, and TCRdb holds only the in-frame ones, with some missing. The sample consists of under 2.5 million clones, under 95% of them appearing once. The sample comes from a study of shared clonotypes between healthy human individuals. The study, taken as a whole, reports: Among the subsets, naive ones generally showed larger estimated richness than memory ones.

The length of the CDR3 is 16 residues. V dropped 1 base and J dropped 4; count of bases not matched to a gene: 5. Germline values: CDR1 SGHVS, CDR2 FQNEAQ. The material sequenced was naive CD4+ T cells from PBMCs. Subset reported: CD45RA+ positively selected. This chain connects TRBV7-8 to TRBJ1-5; 9 bases are a match to TRBD1. This clonotype was obtained from a man younger than 35 in good health. Some clones in this sample may be carry-over from other donors' samples. For the CDR3, the DNA is TGTGCCAGCAGCTTAGAAACAGGGACAGGGAATCAGCCCCAGCATTTT. This sequence encodes CASSLETGTGNQPQHF.